The source of this T cell receptor beta chain is a study of T cells in Graves' hyperthyroidism and ophthalmopathy. This clonotype was recorded many times. The CDR3 regions of TCR beta were amplified from RNA transcripts. The HTBI primer set was used in a first-round RT-PCR of the TCR CDR3. TCRdb independently ran MiXCR on the multiplex PCR reads; one entry per CDR3 protein. The sample lists 620,000 or so distinct CDR3 sequences, roughly 15% occurring once. V trimming: 0 bases; J trimming: 5 bases; junction bases outside the gene matches: 3. CDR1 is SGHRS and CDR2 is YFSETQ in the germline V gene. The CDR3 is 14 amino acids.

The rearrangement links TRBV5-1 to TRBJ1-2, with 8 bases lining up with TRBD1. Sequences were obtained from blood. This sequence originates from a woman aged 50 to 65 with Graves' ophthalmopathy. The CDR3 is CASSLGDRSYGYTF. For the CDR3, the DNA is TGCGCCAGCAGCTTGGGGGACAGGTCATATGGCTACACCTTC.